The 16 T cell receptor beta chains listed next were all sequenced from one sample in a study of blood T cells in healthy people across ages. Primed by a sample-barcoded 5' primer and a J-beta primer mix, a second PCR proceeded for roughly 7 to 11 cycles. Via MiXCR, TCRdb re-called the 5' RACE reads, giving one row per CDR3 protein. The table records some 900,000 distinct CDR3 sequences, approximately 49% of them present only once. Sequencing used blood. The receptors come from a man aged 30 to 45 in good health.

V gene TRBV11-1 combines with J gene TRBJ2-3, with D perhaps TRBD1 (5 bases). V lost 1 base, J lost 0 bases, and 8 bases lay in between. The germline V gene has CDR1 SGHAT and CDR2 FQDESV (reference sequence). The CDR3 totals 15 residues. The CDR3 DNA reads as TGTGCCAGCAGCTTAGACGACAGTAGCACAGATACGCAGTATTTT. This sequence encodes CASSLDDSSTDTQYF. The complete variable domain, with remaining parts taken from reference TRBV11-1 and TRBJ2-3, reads EAEVAQSPRYKITEKSQAVAFWCDPISGHATLYWYRQILGQGPELLVQFQDESVVDDSQLPKDRFSAERLKGVDSTLKIQPAELGDSAMYLCASSLDDSSTDTQYFGPGTRLTVL.

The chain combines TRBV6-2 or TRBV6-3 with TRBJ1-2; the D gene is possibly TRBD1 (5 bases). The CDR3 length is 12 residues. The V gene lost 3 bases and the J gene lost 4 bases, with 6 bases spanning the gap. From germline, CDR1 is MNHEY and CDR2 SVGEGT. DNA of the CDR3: TGTGCCAGCAGTTATACAGGCTATGGCTACACCTTC. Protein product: CASSYTGYGYTF.

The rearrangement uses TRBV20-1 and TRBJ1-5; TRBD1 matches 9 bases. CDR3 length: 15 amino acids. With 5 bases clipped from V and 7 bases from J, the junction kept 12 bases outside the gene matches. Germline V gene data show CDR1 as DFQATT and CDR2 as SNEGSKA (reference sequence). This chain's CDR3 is CSAEDRGGYGQPQHF. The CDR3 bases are TGCAGTGCTGAGGACAGGGGAGGTTATGGACAGCCCCAGCATTTT.

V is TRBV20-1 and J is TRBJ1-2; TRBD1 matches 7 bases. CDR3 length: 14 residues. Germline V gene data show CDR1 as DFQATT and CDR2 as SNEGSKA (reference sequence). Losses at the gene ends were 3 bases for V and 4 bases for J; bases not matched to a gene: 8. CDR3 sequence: CSASRDRDLYGYTF. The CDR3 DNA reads TGCAGTGCTAGCCGGGACAGAGACCTCTATGGCTACACCTTC.

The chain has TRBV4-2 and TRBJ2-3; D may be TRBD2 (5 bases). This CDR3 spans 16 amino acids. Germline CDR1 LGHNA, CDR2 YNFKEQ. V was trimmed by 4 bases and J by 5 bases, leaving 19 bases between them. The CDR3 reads CASSLLGLAREDTQYF. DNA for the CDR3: TGTGCCAGCAGCCTCCTCGGGCTTGCCCGGGAAGATACGCAGTATTTT.

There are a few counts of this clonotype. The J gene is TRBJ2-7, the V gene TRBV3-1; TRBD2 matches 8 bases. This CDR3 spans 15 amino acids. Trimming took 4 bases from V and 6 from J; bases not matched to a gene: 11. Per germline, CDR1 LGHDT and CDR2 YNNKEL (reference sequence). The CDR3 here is CASSLSGGGASEQYF. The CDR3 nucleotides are TGTGCCAGCAGCCTATCCGGGGGGGGAGCCAGCGAGCAGTACTTC.

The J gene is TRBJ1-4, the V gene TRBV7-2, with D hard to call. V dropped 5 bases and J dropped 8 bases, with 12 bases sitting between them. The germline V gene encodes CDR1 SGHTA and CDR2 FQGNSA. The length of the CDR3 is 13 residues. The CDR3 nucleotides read TGTGCCAGCAGCCAACAAACCCACGAAAAACTGTTTTTT. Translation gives CASSQQTHEKLFF. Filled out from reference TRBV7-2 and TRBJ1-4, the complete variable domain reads GAGVSQSPSNKVTEKGKDVELRCDPISGHTALYWYRQSLGQGLEFLIYFQGNSAPDKSGLPSDRFSAERTGGSVSTLTIQRTQQEDSAVYLCASSQQTHEKLFFGSGTQLSVL.

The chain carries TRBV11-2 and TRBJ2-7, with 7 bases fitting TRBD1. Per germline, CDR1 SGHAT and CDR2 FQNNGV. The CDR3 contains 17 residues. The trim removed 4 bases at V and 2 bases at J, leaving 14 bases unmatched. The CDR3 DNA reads TGTGCCAGCAGCTCCTCGGCCTTTACAGGGGCGCCCTACGAGCAGTACTTC. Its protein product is CASSSSAFTGAPYEQYF.

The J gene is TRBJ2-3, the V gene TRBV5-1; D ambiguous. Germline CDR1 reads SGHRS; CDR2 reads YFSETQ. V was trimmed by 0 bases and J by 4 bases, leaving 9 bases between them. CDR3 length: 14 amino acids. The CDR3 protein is CASSLGSRPDTQYF. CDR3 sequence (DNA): TGCGCCAGCAGCTTGGGATCCCGGCCAGATACGCAGTATTTT. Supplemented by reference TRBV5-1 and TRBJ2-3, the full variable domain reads KAGVTQTPRYLIKTRGQQVTLSCSPISGHRSVSWYQQTPGQGLQFLFEYFSETQRNKGNFPGRFSGRQFSNSRSEMNVSTLELGDSALYLCASSLGSRPDTQYFGPGTRLTVL.

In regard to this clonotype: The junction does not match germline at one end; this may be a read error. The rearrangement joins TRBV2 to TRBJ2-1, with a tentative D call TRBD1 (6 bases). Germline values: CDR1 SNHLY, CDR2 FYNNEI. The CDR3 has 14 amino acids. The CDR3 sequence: CASRDRSGYNERYF. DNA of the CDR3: TGTGCCAGCAGAGACAGGTCAGGGTACAATGAGCGGTACTTC. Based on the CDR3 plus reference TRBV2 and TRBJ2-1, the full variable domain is EPEVTQTPSHQVTQMGQEVILRCVPISNHLYFYWYRQILGQKVEFLVSFYNNEISEKSEIFDDQFSVERPDGSNFTLKIRSTKLEDSAMYFCASRDRSGYNERYFGPGTRLTVL.

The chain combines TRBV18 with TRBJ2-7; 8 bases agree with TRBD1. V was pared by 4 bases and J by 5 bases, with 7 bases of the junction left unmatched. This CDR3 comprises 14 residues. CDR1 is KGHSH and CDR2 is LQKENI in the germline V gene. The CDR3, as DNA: TGTGCCAGCTCACGACAGGGGACCGGTGACGAGCAGTACTTC. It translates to CASSRQGTGDEQYF. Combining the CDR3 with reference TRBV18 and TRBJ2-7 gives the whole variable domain NAGVMQNPRHLVRRRGQEARLRCSPMKGHSHVYWYRQLPEEGLKFMVYLQKENIIDESGMPKERFSAEFPKEGPSILRIQQVVRGDSAAYFCASSRQGTGDEQYFGPGTRLTVT.

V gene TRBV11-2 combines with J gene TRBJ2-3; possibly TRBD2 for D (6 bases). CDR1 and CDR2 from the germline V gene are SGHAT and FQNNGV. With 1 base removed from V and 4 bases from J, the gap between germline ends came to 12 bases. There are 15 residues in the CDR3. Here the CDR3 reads CASSLVPSAPDTQYF. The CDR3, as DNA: TGTGCCAGCAGCTTAGTCCCTAGCGCCCCAGATACGCAGTATTTT. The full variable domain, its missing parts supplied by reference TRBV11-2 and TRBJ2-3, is EAGVAQSPRYKIIEKRQSVAFWCNPISGHATLYWYQQILGQGPKLLIQFQNNGVVDDSQLPKDRFSAERLKGVDSTLKIQPAKLEDSAVYLCASSLVPSAPDTQYFGPGTRLTVL.

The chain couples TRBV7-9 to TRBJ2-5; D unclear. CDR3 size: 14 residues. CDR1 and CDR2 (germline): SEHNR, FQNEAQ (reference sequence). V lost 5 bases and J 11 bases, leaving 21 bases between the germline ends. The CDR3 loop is CASSPPASTFQQYF. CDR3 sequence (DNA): TGTGCCAGCAGCCCCCCGGCTAGTACCTTCCAGCAGTACTTC.

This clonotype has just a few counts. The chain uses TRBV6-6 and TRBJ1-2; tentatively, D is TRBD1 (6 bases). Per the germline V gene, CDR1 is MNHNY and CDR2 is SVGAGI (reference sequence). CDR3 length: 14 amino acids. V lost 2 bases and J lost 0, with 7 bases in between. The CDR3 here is CASSYEGANYGYTF. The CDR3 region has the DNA TGTGCCAGCAGTTACGAGGGGGCTAACTATGGCTACACCTTC.

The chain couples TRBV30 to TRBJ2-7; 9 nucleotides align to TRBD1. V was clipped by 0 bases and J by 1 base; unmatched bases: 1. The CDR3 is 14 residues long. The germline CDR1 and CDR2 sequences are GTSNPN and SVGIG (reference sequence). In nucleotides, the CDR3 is TGTGCCTGGAGTGTGGGACAGGGTTCCTACGAGCAGTACTTC. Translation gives CAWSVGQGSYEQYF. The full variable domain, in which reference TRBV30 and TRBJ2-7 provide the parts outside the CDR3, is SQTIHQWPATLVQPVGSPLSLECTVEGTSNPNLYWYRQAAGRGLQLLFYSVGIGQISSEVPQNLSASRPQDRQFILSSKKLLLSDSGFYLCAWSVGQGSYEQYFGPGTRLTVT.

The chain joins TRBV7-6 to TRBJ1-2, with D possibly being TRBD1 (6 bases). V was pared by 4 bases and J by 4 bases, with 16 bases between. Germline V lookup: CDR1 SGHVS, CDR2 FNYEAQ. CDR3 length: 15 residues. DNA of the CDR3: TGTGCCAGCAGCTCCACGGACAGCGGATTCTATGGCTACACCTTC. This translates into CASSSTDSGFYGYTF.